This T cell receptor beta chain derives from a study of T cell repertoires in cytomegalovirus infection. About the study: Through public TCR beta signatures, both CMV infection and matching HLA type were indicated. Findings and caveats of the study: Individuals carrying CMV plus the relevant HLA were identified by cumulative frequency of public TCR beta families. HLA-C-restricted CMV-specific TCR beta clonotypes were dominant in the ex vivo response.

In this sample, this clonotype turned up a few times. Its antigen remains unidentified. V was cut by 3 bases and J by 4 bases, with 14 bases left in between. The CDR3 sequence is 15 residues long. The germline gives CDR1 MDHEN, CDR2 SYDVKM. In TCRdb, the reads were re-called with MiXCR into one record per CDR3 protein. The repertoire holds 300,000 to 450,000 distinct CDR3 sequences, with over 15% as singletons. The sequence was obtained from a human donor in good health (CMV status not recorded). Some clones in this sample may be carry-over from other donors' samples. V and J are TRBV28 and TRBJ2-3; D possibly uses TRBD1 or TRBD2 (6 bases each). The sample was PBMCs. The CDR3: CASSFVGAGPDTQYF. CDR3 sequence (DNA): TGTGCCAGCAGTTTTGTGGGGGCGGGGCCAGATACGCAGTATTTT.